This T cell receptor beta chain comes out of a study of OX40 agonist ivuxolimab in advanced cancers. Regarding the complete study: Ivuxolimab was a fully human IgG2 agonistic monoclonal antibody targeting the costimulatory receptor OX40 (CD134). Intravenous ivuxolimab was administered to patients every 2 weeks at six dose levels: 0.01, 0.1, 0.3, 1.5, 3 and 10 mg/kg. Of the roughly 54 dose-escalation patients, hepatocellular carcinoma was present in about 19, melanoma in some 15, renal cell carcinoma in 9 and head and neck cancer in 9. In the dose-escalation cohort, around four fifths of patients were male, and the mean age was roughly 60 years, with a range of roughly 20 to 85. Patients were allowed to have had prior anti-PD-1, anti-PD-L1 or anti-CTLA-4 therapy, and 40% of the dose-escalation patients had been treated with checkpoint inhibitors. Partial responses were achieved by three dose-escalation patients, of whom one had hepatocellular carcinoma and two had cutaneous melanoma. The point of sequencing TCRbeta in the periphery was to test whether ivuxolimab changed TCR sequence diversity and drove clonal T-cell expansion. The paper describes the monotherapy dose-escalation part (N of about 47 patients) of the phase I trial of ivuxolimab. Overall study outcomes, separate from this receptor: In the 0.1-3.0 mg/kg groups, partial responders were among the patients with the lowest normalized peripheral clonal expansion, particularly in CD8+ T cells. Low levels of normalized T-cell clonal expansion were also seen in some patients who did not respond. On average, CD8+ T cells showed more expanded clones than CD4+ T cells after ivuxolimab. At doses of 0.1 to 3.0 mg/kg, clonal expansion of both CD4+ and CD8+ T cells in blood was seen between baseline and week 6. The antigen specificity of the peripheral T cells that underwent clonal expansion was not determined.

To note about this clone: Its binding antigen is unknown. Per-base quality was not reported, and no clone a single base away is much larger than it.

Patients with autoimmune disease history or receiving systemic immunosuppression were excluded from the trial. Peripheral blood for TCR sequencing was collected from all dose cohorts at baseline, on cycle 4 day 1, and on cycle 7 day 1. Samples were obtained from an open-label, multicenter, first-in-human phase I dose-escalation trial of ivuxolimab. The trial enrolled adults with locally advanced or metastatic head and neck squamous cell, hepatocellular, melanoma or renal cell carcinoma. Before TCR sequencing, CD4+ T cells and CD8+ T cells were sorted from peripheral blood as separate populations. CDR1 and CDR2, looked up from the germline V gene, are SGHTA and FQGNSA. The CDR3 starts with the cysteine, ends with the phenylalanine, and has 17 residues. Left in the record is the CDR3 DNA by itself, 51 bases read in frame from the first base. Germline trimming: 5 bases from V, 4 bases from J; junction bases outside gene matches: 8.

Genomic DNA was extracted from sorted cells for sequencing of the TCRbeta CDR3 region. TCRbeta CDR3 regions were sequenced using the immunoSEQ Assay. Held by TCRdb, this immuneACCESS table contains in-frame sequences only and omits some clones. Under half of the omission traces to an unresolved V gene where checked; the cause of the rest is unknown. This sample holds roughly 120,000 clones; around 91% were observed only once. The top ten clones comprise under 0.7% of the sample. Sequenced material: CD4+ or CD8+ T cells sorted from blood, taken in a trial of the OX40 agonist ivuxolimab. The chain employs TRBV7-2 and TRBJ2-3; a stretch of 14 junction bases matches TRBD2. The clonotype was recovered from an adult with an advanced solid tumor such as melanoma, head and neck, liver or kidney cancer. The CDR3 has the sequence CASSRTTSGGAADTQYF. The DNA sequence is as follows: TGTGCCAGCAGCCGAACGACTAGCGGGGGGGCGGCAGATACGCAGTATTTT.